These 27 T cell receptor beta chains share one sample of origin, sequenced in a study of T-cell memory formation after mild COVID-19. TCRdb processed the 5' RACE reads anew with MiXCR; each CDR3 protein has one entry. The table has about 250,000 distinct CDR3 sequences, 16% seen once. The sample taken for sequencing was PBMCs or a T cell subset sorted from them (not recorded which). Receptor source: a man younger than 30 who had mild COVID-19 (a few samples of this study predate the infection). Cell type and time point are not known.

This clonotype appeared a few times. The rearrangement links TRBV7-6 to TRBJ1-5; 8 nucleotides align to TRBD1. The germline gives CDR1 SGHVS, CDR2 FNYEAQ. After removal of 2 bases from V and 6 bases from J, the junction contained 3 bases not matched to a gene. The CDR3 covers 14 residues. This CDR3 reads CASSLIQGAQPQHF. DNA of the CDR3: TGTGCCAGCAGCTTAATCCAGGGGGCTCAGCCCCAGCATTTT.

This clonotype was detected many times. V usage is TRBV20-1 and J usage is TRBJ2-7, with TRBD1 identical over 8 bases. Unmatched junction bases numbered 2, after V lost 1 base and J lost 3 bases. This CDR3 contains 13 residues. CDR1 DFQATT and CDR2 SNEGSKA come from the germline V gene (reference sequence). Here the CDR3 DNA reads TGCAGTGCTAGAGGCAGGGGGCTCTACGAGCAGTACTTC. This gives the protein CSARGRGLYEQYF.

This clonotype was detected a few times. The chain recombines TRBV12-3 or TRBV12-4 with TRBJ1-1; TRBD1 matches at 7 bases. J was trimmed by 8 bases and V by 5 bases; bases with no gene match: 5. This CDR3 region has 12 residues. CDR3 nucleotides: TGTGCCAGCAGTATTACAGGGGCCGAAGCTTTCTTT. Encoded protein: CASSITGAEAFF.

This clonotype has more than one count but fewer than ten. The chain employs TRBV5-5 and TRBJ2-7; D unclear. The V and J ends lost 4 bases and 2 bases respectively, with 10 bases between them. Germline assignment: CDR1 SGHKS and CDR2 YYEKEE (reference sequence). This CDR3 is built from 13 residues. The CDR3: CASSPLGPYEQYF. The CDR3 nucleotides are TGTGCCAGCAGCCCCCTGGGTCCCTACGAGCAGTACTTC. Looking up the rest from reference TRBV5-5 and TRBJ2-7 gives the full variable domain: DAGVTQSPTHLIKTRGQQVTLRCSPISGHKSVSWYQQVLGQGPQFIFQYYEKEERGRGNFPDRFSARQFPNYSSELNVNALLLGDSALYLCASSPLGPYEQYFGPGTRLTVT.

The sample holds a few counts of this clonotype. The CDR3 protein is CASSSSRVPGNTIYF. The CDR3 DNA reads as TGTGCCAGCAGCTCCTCTAGGGTCCCTGGAAACACCATATATTTT. The chain has TRBV5-6 and TRBJ1-3; the D is unclear. The germline gives CDR1 SGHDT, CDR2 YYEEEE. This CDR3 is built from 15 residues. Trimming left V 3 bases short and J 2 bases short, with 12 bases between.

The chain joins TRBV11-2 to TRBJ1-2, with D unclear. CDR3 length: 12 amino acids. Trimming cost V 8 bases and J 4 bases, with 11 bases left between them. The germline V gene has CDR1 SGHAT and CDR2 FQNNGV. The CDR3 bases are TGTGCCAGCGCTTCACGGGGCTATGGCTACACCTTC. Translated, it gives CASASRGYGYTF. The full variable domain, rest sourced from reference TRBV11-2 and TRBJ1-2, is EAGVAQSPRYKIIEKRQSVAFWCNPISGHATLYWYQQILGQGPKLLIQFQNNGVVDDSQLPKDRFSAERLKGVDSTLKIQPAKLEDSAVYLCASASRGYGYTFGSGTRLTVV.

This clonotype showed up just a few times. The V and J genes are TRBV29-1 and TRBJ2-5, with D uncertain. Deletions cut 6 bases from V and 4 bases from J, with 15 bases between. CDR1 SQVTM and CDR2 ANQGSEA come from the germline V gene. The CDR3 extends over 13 amino acids. The CDR3 DNA follows: TGCAGCGTAAGCCCCCCTCTCGGAGAGACCCAGTACTTC. It encodes CSVSPPLGETQYF.

The rearrangement joins TRBV7-9 to TRBJ2-5; D may be TRBD2 (5 bases). This CDR3 contains 14 residues. The V end lost 2 bases, the J end lost 4 bases, and 11 bases lay between the germline ends. Germline-derived CDR1 and CDR2 are SEHNR and FQNEAQ (reference sequence). The CDR3 DNA is TGTGCCAGCAGCTTATTTCGGGGTGCAGAGACCCAGTACTTC. Residues: CASSLFRGAETQYF.

A few counts support this clonotype. This chain connects TRBV5-1 to TRBJ2-5; 8 bases agree with TRBD1. V dropped 4 bases and J dropped 1; count of bases not matched to a gene: 3. Germline loops: CDR1 SGHRS, CDR2 YFSETQ. The CDR3 runs 14 residues. The chain's CDR3 is CASSPRGPQETQYF. The DNA of the CDR3 is TGCGCCAGCAGCCCCAGGGGGCCCCAAGAGACCCAGTACTTC.

This clonotype was seen only a few times. J is TRBJ2-5 and V is TRBV4-1, with TRBD2 as a possible D gene (5 bases). V was shortened by 0 bases and J by 2 bases, with 13 bases between the two germline ends. This CDR3 has 16 residues. CDR1 is MGHRA and CDR2 is YSYEKL in the germline V gene. CDR3: CASSQDRRVSQETQYF. DNA of the CDR3: TGCGCCAGCAGCCAAGATCGGCGGGTTTCTCAAGAGACCCAGTACTTC.

This clonotype appeared a few times. The chain has TRBV3-1 and TRBJ2-2; D call uncertain. Trimming removed 2 bases at V and 7 bases at J, with 8 bases between. Germline CDR1 LGHDT, CDR2 YNNKEL (reference sequence). The CDR3 spans 13 residues. CDR3 DNA: TGTGCCAGCAGCCAATCCTTTAACGGGGAGCTGTTTTTT. Translating gives CASSQSFNGELFF. The full variable domain, with the rest looked up from reference TRBV3-1 and TRBJ2-2, is DTAVSQTPKYLVTQMGNDKSIKCEQNLGHDTMYWYKQDSKKFLKIMFSYNNKELIINETVPNRFSPKSPDKAHLNLHINSLELGDSAVYFCASSQSFNGELFFGEGSRLTVL.

The J gene is TRBJ2-2, the V gene TRBV9; D might be TRBD1 (5 bases). Between the trimmed V and J ends, which lost 4 bases and 1 base, there was a span of 11 bases. This CDR3 has 15 residues. Germline CDR1 SGDLS, CDR2 YYNGEE. CDR3 DNA: TGTGCCAGCAGCACCCGGACAAGGAACACCGGGGAGCTGTTTTTT. This encodes CASSTRTRNTGELFF.

This clonotype came up a few times. The chain recombines TRBV7-2 with TRBJ2-3; TRBD2 matches 15 bases. Germline V gene sequence: CDR1 SGHTA, CDR2 FQGNSA. V trimming: 5 bases; J trimming: 6 bases; junction bases outside the gene matches: 9. There are 17 residues in the CDR3. CDR3 in amino acids: CASSTRTSGGAGDTQYF. In DNA form, the CDR3 reads TGTGCCAGCAGCACCCGGACTAGCGGGGGGGCCGGGGATACGCAGTATTTT.

The chain carries TRBV18 and TRBJ1-1; D might be TRBD1 (5 bases). Trimming removed 3 bases from V and 5 bases from J, with 16 bases in between. There are 15 residues in the CDR3. Germline CDR1 reads KGHSH; CDR2 reads LQKENI. The CDR3 reads CASSPFPGGETEAFF. CDR3 in DNA: TGTGCCAGCTCACCGTTCCCGGGGGGGGAAACTGAAGCTTTCTTT.

The CDR3 loop reads CASSLPIGRGGTGELFF. DNA for the CDR3: TGCGCCAGCAGCTTACCGATCGGCAGGGGCGGCACCGGGGAGCTGTTTTTT. V usage is TRBV4-3 and J usage is TRBJ2-2; a weak D match, TRBD1 (6 bases). Germline lookup yields CDR1 LGHNA and CDR2 YSLEER. There are 17 residues in the CDR3. The V end lost 5 bases, the J end lost 4 bases, and 20 bases lay between the germline ends.

The rearrangement uses TRBV5-1 and TRBJ2-4; 7 bases are shared with TRBD1. V lost 0 bases, J lost 1 base, and 7 bases stayed unmatched. The CDR3 has 17 residues. Germline values: CDR1 SGHRS, CDR2 YFSETQ. CDR3 coding DNA: TGCGCCAGCAGCTTGGGAGGTGGGACAGTCGCCAAAAACATTCAGTACTTC. Translated, it gives CASSLGGGTVAKNIQYF.

This clonotype was seen a few times. The chain has TRBV20-1 and TRBJ1-6; D unclear. This CDR3 is 13 amino acids long. Trimming took 3 bases from V and 9 from J, leaving 12 bases between them. Germline V lookup: CDR1 DFQATT, CDR2 SNEGSKA (reference sequence). Here the CDR3 reads CSARHGLGSPLHF. In nucleotides, the CDR3 is TGCAGTGCTAGGCACGGACTTGGTTCACCCCTCCACTTT.

This rearrangement joins TRBV7-9 to TRBJ2-4; D is possibly TRBD2 (6 bases). Germline assignment: CDR1 SEHNR and CDR2 FQNEAQ (reference sequence). V was cut by 1 base and J by 8 bases, with 15 bases left in between. The CDR3 extends over 15 amino acids. In DNA, the CDR3 is TGTGCCAGCAGCTTAGGGGCGGGGCATCTGGACATTCAGTACTTC. It translates to CASSLGAGHLDIQYF.

This clonotype was recorded a few times. The chain has TRBV11-2 and TRBJ1-2; weak D call: TRBD1 (5 bases). The CDR3 length is 13 residues. The V end lost 5 bases, the J end lost 7 bases, and 14 bases lay between the germline ends. The V gene's germline CDR1 is SGHAT and CDR2 FQNNGV. CDR3 amino acids: CASSPAGTVGYTF. CDR3 bases: TGTGCCAGCAGCCCGGCGGGGACGGTTGGCTACACCTTC.

The V gene is TRBV5-1, the J gene TRBJ2-3; perhaps TRBD2 as D (5 bases). The V and J ends lost 4 bases and 4 bases respectively, with 13 bases between them. The CDR3 runs 14 residues. Germline CDR1 SGHRS, CDR2 YFSETQ. The CDR3 region is CASSGPVEADTQYF. The CDR3 nucleotides read TGCGCCAGCAGCGGACCCGTGGAGGCAGATACGCAGTATTTT.

This clonotype was recorded a few times. The V gene is TRBV20-1, the J gene TRBJ1-1; the match to TRBD1 covers 7 bases. Losses at the gene ends were 6 bases for V and 2 bases for J; bases not matched to a gene: 6. This CDR3 contains 13 residues. Germline CDR1 reads DFQATT; CDR2 reads SNEGSKA (reference sequence). In nucleotides, the CDR3 is TGCAGTGCCGGGGGACAGTTAAACACTGAAGCTTTCTTT. As protein: CSAGGQLNTEAFF.

The chain recombines TRBV20-1 with TRBJ2-2; no reliable D call. Germline V gives CDR1 DFQATT, CDR2 SNEGSKA (reference sequence). The CDR3 runs to 14 residues. Trimming took off 0 bases at V and 6 bases at J, with 11 bases between the two ends. The CDR3 protein is CSARDPVRPGELFF. CDR3 in DNA: TGCAGTGCTAGAGATCCCGTACGTCCCGGGGAGCTGTTTTTT.

The rearrangement joins TRBV7-2 to TRBJ2-4; D not resolved. V lost 2 bases to trimming and J lost 2 bases, with 7 bases between them. The CDR3 loop spans 14 amino acids. The germline V gene encodes CDR1 SGHTA and CDR2 FQGNSA. In DNA form, the CDR3 reads TGTGCCAGCAGCTTATTTGGGCCCAAAAACATTCAGTACTTC. Its translation: CASSLFGPKNIQYF.

The chain carries TRBV11-2 and TRBJ2-4, with D possibly TRBD2 on 5 matching bases. Trimming stripped 3 bases from V and 7 bases from J, with 13 bases between. The CDR3 contains 14 residues. Germline values: CDR1 SGHAT, CDR2 FQNNGV. CDR3 protein: CASSFRLADNIQYF. The CDR3 coding sequence is TGTGCCAGCAGCTTTCGGCTAGCTGACAACATTCAGTACTTC. Variable domain in full (rest from reference TRBV11-2 and TRBJ2-4): EAGVAQSPRYKIIEKRQSVAFWCNPISGHATLYWYQQILGQGPKLLIQFQNNGVVDDSQLPKDRFSAERLKGVDSTLKIQPAKLEDSAVYLCASSFRLADNIQYFGAGTRLSVL.

This clonotype was observed a handful of times. The chain employs TRBV6-2 or TRBV6-3 and TRBJ1-2, with a weak D call TRBD1 (5 bases). The CDR3 consists of 15 residues. Germline assignment: CDR1 MNHEY and CDR2 SVGEGT. V dropped 6 bases and J dropped 4 bases, with 18 bases sitting between them. The CDR3 region has the DNA TGTGCCAGCAGCAATCAGGGCTCCCTCAGCTATGGCTACACCTTC. Its protein is CASSNQGSLSYGYTF.

J is TRBJ2-1 and V is TRBV4-3; D possibly corresponds to TRBD1 (5 bases). The CDR3 runs 15 residues. The germline gives CDR1 LGHNA, CDR2 YSLEER. Trimming removed 3 bases at V and 2 bases at J, with 11 bases between. CDR3 in amino acids: CASSQGHLTYNEQFF. In nucleotides, the CDR3 is TGCGCCAGCAGCCAGGGGCATCTCACCTACAATGAGCAGTTCTTC.

The chain joins TRBV12-3 or TRBV12-4 to TRBJ1-2; D is perhaps TRBD1 (6 bases). This CDR3 is built from 12 residues. V lost 5 bases, J lost 8 bases, and 12 bases lay in between. CDR3 sequence: CASSPTGSGYTF. The CDR3 region has the DNA TGTGCCAGCAGTCCAACAGGGTCCGGCTACACCTTC.